This TCR beta chain was sequenced in a study of glioma-infiltrating T cells. TCR alpha and beta CDR3 regions were amplified from RNA using iRepertoire nested multiplex PCR. For one-step reverse transcription and amplification, roughly 85-450 ng of tissue mRNA or PBMC total RNA was used. TCRdb re-analysed the multiplex PCR reads in MiXCR, keeping a single row per CDR3 protein. The data show 100,000 to 150,000 distinct CDR3 sequences, less than 30% seen once. The V end was cut by 5 bases, the J end by 3 bases, with 13 bases between. The CDR3 covers 14 residues. Germline V lookup: CDR1 MNHEY, CDR2 SMNVEV (reference sequence). This clonotype was detected many times. Antigen: not known. Study-level findings and limits: CDR3 overlap between tissue and blood was very small. Non-neoplastic patients had below-expected tissue-blood divergence, while all gliomas exceeded expectation.

The sequence was obtained from a human donor with low-grade glioma or glioblastoma, undergoing nonglioma brain surgery, or in good health (not recorded which). Sequenced input: glioma tissue, nonneoplastic brain tissue, or PBMCs (not recorded which). V is TRBV27 and J is TRBJ2-5; possible D gene TRBD1, 5 bases. The CDR3 is CASSPFDRKETQYF. For the CDR3, the DNA is TGTGCCAGCAGTCCGTTCGACAGAAAAGAGACCCAGTACTTC.